The entry that follows covers one T cell receptor (beta chain) sequence. Which antigen it targets is not known. The input lacks base qualities; no much larger clone sits a single base away. The entry originates in a study of cytomegalovirus exposure and HLA in healthy donors (dated by TCRdb to the late 2010s). Regarding the study in general: An earlier analysis of roughly 500 of the donors reported 276 Gb of sequence data and around 100 million unique TCR beta sequences obtained from some 200 million T cells. Approximately 310 gigabases of sequencing data and around 90 million unique TCR sequences made up an early release that covered fewer than 650 HLA-typed donors. Of the approximately 400 genotyped donors, 65% to 90% were placed in the genetic ancestry cluster associated with self-reported Caucasian donors. The study aimed to test whether cataloging public T cell receptors could reveal signatures of past pathogen exposure. The T cell repertoires of 666 subjects were profiled by immunosequencing and related to cytomegalovirus serostatus. In addition to the first cohort of approximately 670 subjects, a separate validation cohort of 100 to 150 different subjects was used. To predict cytomegalovirus infection status, the study brought together high-throughput TCR immunosequencing, statistical association of individual TCRs with disease status, and machine learning. In a later analysis, previously published TCR beta repertoires from about 640 donors were re-analyzed and high-resolution HLA genotyping was added so that TCR occurrence patterns could be studied. Rather than drawing on any new phenotypic data, the later analysis identified candidate immune exposures from TCR beta sequences and the way those sequences occurred across donors. To decide whether each TCR beta V gene segment behaved as functional or pseudogenic, an earlier analysis of some 600 of the donors relied on high-throughput TCR beta sequencing. Donor age, sex, ethnicity and CMV serostatus were compiled together with the repertoire data. In a later genetic analysis, genome-wide SNP genotypes for 398 of the 666 donors were used, and that subset was treated as a discovery cohort. All discovery cohort repertoires had been generated using a single sequencing platform. HLA typing covered class I and class II loci at four-digit resolution. Typing coverage differed by locus: A, B, C, DRB1 and DQB1 were typed in roughly 629-630 donors, DQA1 in around 500, DPA1 in 600 to 610, and DPB1 in 400 to 480. About five DR-DQ haplotypes were treated as single units for association and clustering because of strong linkage in the cohort. On average, about 240,000 unique TCR beta nucleotide sequences were sequenced per donor among some 420 genotyped donors of the cohort, with 15% to 20% of those sequences being non-productive.

Library preparation employed the immunoSEQ multiplex PCR assay. For the multiplex PCR, a mixture combining 60 forward primers for TCR Vbeta segments and 13 reverse primers for TCR Jbeta segments was used. The CDR3 region of rearranged TCR beta genes was amplified from genomic DNA by a multiplex PCR assay. Amplified TCR beta libraries were sequenced as 87-base-pair reads on the Illumina HiSeq System. The paper's data handling went like this. In a later analysis, roughly 80 million unique TCR beta chains were counted across the approximately 620 repertoires, and around 10 million of these chains were shared by at least two donors. A nearest-neighbor algorithm error-corrected the raw reads and collapsed the reads into unique sequences, merging closely related sequences to remove PCR and sequencing errors. CDR3 sequences were aligned to IMGT reference sequences to assign V, D and J gene segments. For a sequence to be retained, a match of at least six nucleotides was required to both a V gene segment and a J gene segment. Rearrangements were called productive when the CDR3 lacked stop codons and stayed in frame with V and J; all others were non-productive. CDR3 was defined according to IMGT convention as the region running from the second conserved V-encoded cysteine to the conserved J-encoded phenylalanine. The earlier analysis of more than 450 of the donors excluded sequences that lacked an unambiguous match to a single V gene segment. An earlier analysis of a few hundred of the donors called V segments functional above 56.7% productive rearrangements and segregating when the between-donor standard deviation exceeded 5%. A statistical classification framework was built for diagnosing cytomegalovirus status from the catalog of TCR beta chain sequences. In a later analysis, V and J genes were assigned by comparing TCR nucleotide sequences against IMGT/GENE-DB human TR gene sequences. Using the TCRdist pipeline, a later analysis assigned CDR3 sequences along with most-parsimonious VDJ recombination scenarios. In a later analysis, each TCR beta chain was defined by its CDR3 amino acid sequence together with its V-gene family, and reads without a unique V-gene family were excluded. In a later analysis, 500 to 650 highly shared, low-generation-probability nucleotide sequences were removed to address suspected cross-contamination and a sequencing artifact. In a later analysis, a clonal expansion index for each public chain was calculated from normalized within-repertoire ranks of inferred template counts. A later analysis computed generation probabilities with a VDJ recombination model fitted to out-of-frame rearrangements, and checked the results against IGoR. Hypergeometric tests were used in a later analysis to score TCR-TCR, TCR-HLA and TCR-CMV co-occurrence, with a repertoire-size bias correction applied to the TCR pairs. False discovery rates were estimated in a later analysis by permuting HLA or CMV assignments 20 times. In a later analysis, co-occurring TCRs were grouped with DBSCAN, and TCRdist sequence similarity was added when clustering was performed within HLA-allele-positive subsets. Co-occurrence clustering excluded repertoires with fewer than 30,000 or more than 120,000 public chains, plus five with anomalous nucleotide sharing. This immuneACCESS table, as held by TCRdb, lists in-frame sequences with V and J called but not all clones. Of the missing ones, under half trace to an unresolved V gene in checked studies; the others have no known cause. V, J and clone size are those of that table, while D and trimming were read from the DNA. For this sample there are some 150,000 clones; 77% appear just once. Approximately 4% of the sample is held by the ten biggest clonotypes.

The CDR3 starts with the cysteine, ends with the phenylalanine, and has 13 residues. Left in the record is the CDR3 DNA by itself, 39 bases read in frame from the first base. The CDR1 and CDR2 encoded by the germline V gene are SGHAT and FQNNGV. V lost 4 bases and J lost 5 bases; the stretch between them is 11 bases long. The cohort was made up of approximately 700 healthy bone marrow donors. All cohort members were sampled while nominally healthy, although unrecorded immune exposures were likely present. The donor tested CMV seronegative, placing the donor among the 350 to 400 seronegative members of the cohort. A peripheral blood sample was provided by each donor, and peripheral blood mononuclear cells were used for TCR beta sequencing. The Qiagen DNeasy Blood Extraction Kit was used to extract genomic DNA from the blood cell samples. What the research found in general, with its limitations: The classifier was reported to diagnose cytomegalovirus status with high specificity and sensitivity in both the original cohort and the validation cohort. A cluster of highly shared sequence variants was judged likely to be a technical artifact of the sequencing pipeline. Linkage disequilibrium might explain the correlated functional status among segregating V segments, but an unknown experimental factor could not be ruled out. Because HLA typing was missing for some donors at each locus, association tests included only the typed subset. An association between a missense DCLRE1C variant and V-gene and J-gene trimming of TCR beta chains was found in a later genetic analysis and replicated in an independent cohort. Three of the identified cytomegalovirus-associated TCR beta chains were confirmed in vitro to be specific for cytomegalovirus antigens. A later analysis found that most CMV-associated TCR beta chains appeared HLA-restricted, with HLA associations seemingly driven largely by CMV exposure. According to the authors, the approach could potentially be generalized to other disease states and immunological phenotypes. In a later analysis, several top co-occurrence clusters were reported to appear linked to parvovirus B19, influenza, CMV and Epstein-Barr virus. A later analysis found that TCR association rates varied across HLA loci, with DRB1 alleles showing the most associated TCRs and HLA-C alleles the fewest. Only TCR beta chains were sequenced in this cohort, and the absence of alpha or paired-chain data limited detectable features. In an earlier analysis of around 600 of the donors, most TCR beta V segments appeared in productive rearrangements about 87% or about 30% of the time, broadly matching IMGT annotations. When HLA alleles, especially DR and DQ, strongly co-occurred, attributing TCR associations to individual alleles was difficult. In a later analysis, HLA-associated TCR beta chains were found to be more clonally expanded and to have lower generation probabilities than equally common non-associated chains. At a false discovery rate of 0.05, a later analysis linked some 18,000 TCR beta sequences to specific HLA alleles. Roughly uniform sequencing depth across donors was assumed in presence/absence analyses, although this assumption may not hold. Some IMGT-functional V segments, including TRBV6-2 and TRBV6-3, could not be told apart with the 87-base-pair reads, so those segments were excluded. Immune exposure information for the cohort was limited to CMV serostatus. A total of fewer than 200 TCR beta chains were listed by the study as associated with cytomegalovirus. While some public TCRs were present in many individuals, most TCR sequences turned up only very rarely across donors. A further reported finding was that TCR beta sequences accurately predicted the HLA-A and HLA-B alleles for most subjects in the first cohort. Compared with the roughly 700-donor mean, donors in an Asian-associated ancestry cluster had fewer N-insertions in productive TCRs, according to a later genetic analysis. Because counts were too low, 15 or so rarely observed V segments, including chromosome 9 orphons, were excluded from the earlier analysis of fewer than 650 of the donors.

Sequencing was done on a sample of PBMCs. The rearrangement combines TRBV11-2 with TRBJ1-1; the D gene is perhaps TRBD1, from 5 matching bases. The clonotype comes from a male donor in good health and CMV-seronegative. The CDR3 region has the sequence CASSSGGGTEAFF. The nucleotide sequence is TGTGCCAGCAGCTCTGGGGGAGGAACTGAAGCTTTCTTT.